The 21 T cell receptor beta chains presented below share a single source sample, sequenced in a study of shared clonotypes between healthy human individuals. Sequenced by immunoSEQ multiplex PCR; TCRdb stores in-frame clones only, minus some. The table shows around 940,000 clones, with approximately 80% occurring only once. The sample comprised memory CD4+ T cells sorted from blood. Subset meaning: CD45RA-negative fraction. The receptor set was obtained from a young man in good health.

V is TRBV19 and J is TRBJ1-2; D unclear. This CDR3 is built from 13 residues. In germline, CDR1 is LNHDA, CDR2 SQIVND (reference sequence). V shed 4 bases and J shed 4 bases, with 10 bases lying between them. Written as DNA, the CDR3 is TGTGCCAGTAGTAGTGAGGGTATCTATGGCTACACCTTC. Its translation: CASSSEGIYGYTF.

The chain is built from TRBV7-8 and TRBJ1-5, with D perhaps TRBD1 (5 bases). The CDR3 has 15 residues. Germline CDR1 is SGHVS and CDR2 is FQNEAQ. V lost 0 bases and J 6 bases, leaving 12 bases between the germline ends. The CDR3 DNA reads as TGTGCCAGCAGCTTAGCGGCAGGGCCACGTCAGCCCCAGCATTTT. It codes for CASSLAAGPRQPQHF.

The chain uses TRBV5-1 and TRBJ1-4, with 7 positions matching TRBD1. The CDR3 runs 14 residues. The J segment lost 8 bases and the V segment lost 4 bases, leaving 8 bases of the junction unmatched. CDR1 and CDR2 (germline): SGHRS, YFSETQ. The CDR3 bases are TGCGCCAGCAGCCGGCAGGGGGTAGAGGAAAAACTGTTTTTT. It specifies CASSRQGVEEKLFF.

This clone was picked up a small number of times. The chain has TRBV6-5 and TRBJ1-6; D gene uncertain. Trimming stripped 0 bases from V and 7 bases from J, with 7 bases between. CDR1 and CDR2 (germline): MNHEY, SVGAGI. This CDR3 has 14 residues. CDR3 region: CASSYSPRNSPLHF. For the CDR3, the DNA is TGTGCCAGCAGTTACTCCCCTAGGAATTCACCCCTCCACTTT.

The J gene is TRBJ2-5, the V gene TRBV18, with a tentative D call TRBD1 (6 bases). The CDR3 runs 13 residues. The germline CDR1 and CDR2 sequences are KGHSH and LQKENI. V lost 4 bases to trimming and J lost 5 bases, with 11 bases between them. The CDR3 region has the DNA TGTGCCAGCTCACGGGGCACAGGGGAGACCCAGTACTTC. Amino acids: CASSRGTGETQYF.

A few counts support this clone. The chain links TRBV6-6 to TRBJ2-7; possibly TRBD1 or TRBD2 for D (6 bases each). Germline V gives CDR1 MNHNY, CDR2 SVGAGI (reference sequence). CDR3 size: 14 residues. The V end was cut by 5 bases, the J end by 2 bases, with 13 bases between. Here the CDR3 reads CASSQGRETYEQYF. CDR3 in DNA: TGTGCCAGCAGTCAGGGGCGGGAAACCTACGAGCAGTACTTC.

The V and J genes are TRBV30 and TRBJ2-7; 9 bases are a match to TRBD1. CDR1 is GTSNPN, CDR2 SVGIG, per germline (reference sequence). The ends lost 7 bases at V and 7 bases at J; junction bases unmatched: 11. The CDR3 runs to 13 residues. CDR3 nucleotide sequence: TGTGCCTTACAGGGGGCCCAGGAAAATGAGCAGTACTTC. Its translation is CALQGAQENEQYF.

The genes are TRBV1 and TRBJ2-7. TRBV1 is marked as a pseudogene. The CDR3 covers 19 residues. In DNA, the CDR3 is TGCACCAGCAGCCAAGATTCCGGGCCGACCGGGACCATTCCCTACGAGCAGTACTTC. This gives the protein CTSSQDSGPTGTIPYEQYF.

This chain connects TRBV5-1 to TRBJ2-1; the D gene is possibly TRBD2 (5 bases). Trimming removed 0 bases at V and 6 bases at J, with 16 bases between. Germline-derived CDR1 and CDR2 are SGHRS and YFSETQ. CDR3 length equals 16 residues. This CDR3 reads CASSLVGGRTPNEQFF. DNA of the CDR3: TGCGCCAGCAGCTTGGTAGGCGGGCGCACCCCCAATGAGCAGTTCTTC.

As concerns this clone: Germline is not matched at one junction end, which may reflect a read error. The chain uses TRBV5-1 and TRBJ2-3, with a tentative D call TRBD2 (6 bases). The CDR3 consists of 15 residues. Looked up from germline, CDR1 is SGHRS and CDR2 is YFSETQ. CDR3 sequence: CATRAGITSTDAQYF. The CDR3 DNA sequence: TGCGCCACCCGGGCGGGCATCACTAGCACAGATGCGCAGTATTTT.

This chain links TRBV11-1 with TRBJ2-5; D is perhaps TRBD1 (6 bases). Germline-derived CDR1 and CDR2 are SGHAT and FQDESV (reference sequence). CDR3 size: 14 residues. V was cut by 1 base and J by 5 bases, with 11 bases left in between. The CDR3 DNA reads TGTGCCAGCAGCTTAGGAACAGGGCGCGAGACCCAGTACTTC. Translated, it gives CASSLGTGRETQYF.

V gene TRBV27 combines with J gene TRBJ2-7; D is uncertain. The V gene lost 2 bases and the J gene lost 6 bases, with 11 bases spanning the gap. From germline, CDR1 is MNHEY and CDR2 SMNVEV (reference sequence). CDR3 length: 13 amino acids. In DNA form, the CDR3 reads TGTGCCAGCAGTTTACAAATTAGAGGCGAGCAGTACTTC. The encoded protein is CASSLQIRGEQYF.

The chain combines TRBV14 with TRBJ2-4; D not certain. The germline V gene encodes CDR1 SGHDN and CDR2 FVKESK. The germline V and J ends were trimmed by 0 bases and 0 bases, with 6 bases remaining between them. The CDR3 totals 15 residues. The CDR3 coding sequence is TGTGCCAGCAGCCAAGACGGTATAGCCAAAAACATTCAGTACTTC. Translating it yields CASSQDGIAKNIQYF.

This clone was seen a single time. This chain links TRBV30 with TRBJ1-2; a possible D gene is TRBD1 (5 bases). Trimming pared 3 bases from V and 6 bases from J, leaving 11 bases between. Per germline, CDR1 GTSNPN and CDR2 SVGIG (reference sequence). This CDR3 region has 12 residues. This CDR3 is CAWRLGGDGYTF. CDR3 bases: TGTGCCTGGAGACTGGGGGGTGATGGCTACACCTTC.

This chain links TRBV7-2 with TRBJ2-7; maybe TRBD2 (5 bases). Trimming shortened V by 4 bases and J by 6 bases, and 19 bases separated the two germline ends. The CDR3 totals 15 residues. CDR1 SGHTA and CDR2 FQGNSA come from the germline V gene. Here the CDR3 DNA reads TGTGCCAGCAGCTCTCCTTTCCTCGGACTCTCCGAGCAGTACTTC. Translated: CASSSPFLGLSEQYF.

V and J are TRBV9 and TRBJ2-1; TRBD2 matches 8 bases. There are 16 residues in the CDR3. V shed 5 bases and J 1 base; nucleotides not matched to a gene: 8. CDR1 SGDLS and CDR2 YYNGEE come from the germline V gene. This CDR3 is CASSETGTSSYNEQFF. The CDR3 DNA reads as TGTGCCAGCAGTGAAACCGGGACTAGTTCCTACAATGAGCAGTTCTTC. Supplemented by reference TRBV9 and TRBJ2-1, the full variable domain reads DSGVTQTPKHLITATGQRVTLRCSPRSGDLSVYWYQQSLDQGLQFLIQYYNGEERAKGNILERFSAQQFPDLHSELNLSSLELGDSALYFCASSETGTSSYNEQFFGPGTRLTVL.

The V and J genes are TRBV27 and TRBJ2-7; possibly TRBD2 for D (6 bases). Deletions cut 5 bases from V and 4 bases from J, with 12 bases between. From germline, CDR1 is MNHEY and CDR2 SMNVEV (reference sequence). There are 13 residues in the CDR3. The DNA of the CDR3 is TGTGCCAGCAGTCCTCTGGAGGGGTACGAGCAGTACTTC. Its protein is CASSPLEGYEQYF.

V usage is TRBV6-1 and J usage is TRBJ2-1, with 9 nucleotides matching TRBD2. Trimming cost V 3 bases and J 6 bases; bases outside gene matches: 6. CDR1 and CDR2 from the germline V gene are MNHNS and SASEGT. This CDR3 has 15 residues. The CDR3 region is CASSDFSGSLNEQFF. The CDR3 bases are TGTGCCAGCAGTGATTTTAGCGGGAGCCTCAATGAGCAGTTCTTC.

This chain connects TRBV30 to TRBJ2-7; 7 bases are a match to TRBD1. CDR1 is GTSNPN, CDR2 SVGIG, per germline (reference sequence). The CDR3 consists of 15 residues. V was clipped by 1 base and J by 2 bases; unmatched bases: 8. For the CDR3, the DNA is TGTGCCTGGAGTGCCGGGACAGCCATGACCTACGAGCAGTACTTC. Translated: CAWSAGTAMTYEQYF.

This clone was detected only once. The chain is built from TRBV4-1 and TRBJ2-4; TRBD1 is a possible D gene (6 bases). Germline CDR1 and CDR2: MGHRA and YSYEKL. Trimming cost V 1 base and J 3 bases, with 16 bases left between them. CDR3 length equals 17 residues. The CDR3 loop is CASSQGGPGYHKNIQYF. DNA of the CDR3: TGCGCCAGCAGCCAAGGGGGGCCCGGGTATCACAAAAACATTCAGTACTTC.

The chain links TRBV4-1 to TRBJ1-2; perhaps TRBD1 as D (5 bases). The germline CDR1 and CDR2 sequences are MGHRA and YSYEKL. The V end lost 0 bases, the J end lost 2 bases, and 16 bases lay between the germline ends. The CDR3 runs 17 residues. CDR3 nucleotides: TGCGCCAGCAGCCAAGATTGGATGACAGCTTTCAACTATGGCTACACCTTC. Protein: CASSQDWMTAFNYGYTF.